This entry lists 31 T cell receptor beta chains sequenced from one sample in a study of cytomegalovirus exposure and HLA in healthy donors. In the PCR, 60 Vbeta and 13 Jbeta primers were used. The repertoire was sequenced with immunoSEQ multiplex PCR; TCRdb's copy has only in-frame clones and lacks some. This repertoire shows under 150,000 clones, roughly four fifths found once; its top ten account for 5% to 7%. The sample consisted of PBMCs. The receptor source for this set is a woman aged 40-49 years in good health and CMV-seropositive.

The chain couples TRBV5-1 to TRBJ1-3, with TRBD1 matching 9 bases. This CDR3 is 15 amino acids long. CDR1 and CDR2 from the germline V gene are SGHRS and YFSETQ. V lost 4 bases, J lost 4 bases, and 6 bases stayed unmatched. The CDR3 DNA reads as TGCGCCAGCAGCCTAGGACAGGGGTTCGGAAACACCATATATTTT. Encoded protein: CASSLGQGFGNTIYF.

V usage is TRBV4-2 and J usage is TRBJ2-7; D is unclear. The germline V gene encodes CDR1 LGHNA and CDR2 YNFKEQ. The V end lost 0 bases, the J end lost 0 bases, and 15 bases lay between the germline ends. CDR3 size: 17 residues. DNA of the CDR3: TGTGCCAGCAGCCAAGATATCTGGCAGGTCGTCTCCTACGAGCAGTACTTC. This gives the protein CASSQDIWQVVSYEQYF.

The V gene is TRBV9, the J gene TRBJ1-5; D call uncertain. The CDR3 has 14 amino acids. The V and J ends lost 4 bases and 5 bases respectively, with 13 bases between them. From germline, CDR1 is SGDLS and CDR2 YYNGEE. The CDR3 region is CASSPGGRDQPQHF. DNA of the CDR3: TGTGCCAGCAGCCCCGGAGGGCGGGATCAGCCCCAGCATTTT.

The chain recombines TRBV27 with TRBJ2-7; 14 bases agree with TRBD2. Germline V gene data show CDR1 as MNHEY and CDR2 as SMNVEV (reference sequence). V lost 4 bases to trimming and J lost 5 bases; unmatched junction nucleotides: 16. The CDR3 consists of 19 residues. The CDR3 here is CASSYVLGPGLAGAHEQYF. CDR3 sequence (DNA): TGTGCCAGCAGTTATGTCCTTGGTCCGGGACTAGCGGGAGCGCACGAGCAGTACTTC.

The V call is TRBV7-2, the J call TRBJ1-5, with unresolved D. V was cut by 0 bases and J by 5 bases, with 5 bases left in between. The CDR3 length is 13 residues. The germline V gene has CDR1 SGHTA and CDR2 FQGNSA. The CDR3 DNA sequence: TGTGCCAGCAGCTTAGCTGGAGATCAGCCCCAGCATTTT. The encoded protein is CASSLAGDQPQHF.

This clone appeared a few times. V gene TRBV15 combines with J gene TRBJ2-3; 11 positions agree with TRBD2. The CDR3 is made up of 18 amino acids. V trimming: 1 base; J trimming: 1 base; junction bases outside the gene matches: 7. Germline V CDR1 and CDR2: LNHNV, YYDKDF (reference sequence). CDR3 sequence: CATSRAGLAEVGTDTQYF. CDR3 nucleotide sequence: TGTGCCACCAGCAGAGCGGGACTAGCGGAGGTGGGCACAGATACGCAGTATTTT.

The V and J genes are TRBV10-3 and TRBJ2-5; 13 nucleotides line up with TRBD2. Germline-derived CDR1 and CDR2 are ENHRY and SYGVKD. The CDR3 loop spans 18 amino acids. J gave up 3 bases and V 4 bases, and 11 bases lay outside the gene matches. The CDR3 reads CAISVPAGLAGAEETQYF. The CDR3 bases are TGTGCCATCAGTGTCCCAGCCGGACTAGCGGGGGCGGAAGAGACCCAGTACTTC.

The genes are TRBV27 and TRBJ1-5; TRBD1 agrees at 7 bases. In germline, CDR1 is MNHEY, CDR2 SMNVEV (reference sequence). There are 15 residues in the CDR3. V trimming: 5 bases; J trimming: 5 bases; junction bases outside the gene matches: 9. CDR3 sequence (DNA): TGTGCCAGCAGTCCTGGGGGACAGCTCGATCAGCCCCAGCATTTT. It yields the protein CASSPGGQLDQPQHF.

The gene calls are TRBV28 and TRBJ2-1; D remains ambiguous. This CDR3 has 11 amino acids. Germline CDR1 reads MDHEN; CDR2 reads SYDVKM. With 5 bases removed from V and 6 bases from J, the gap between germline ends came to 5 bases. CDR3 residues: CASSISNEQFF. The CDR3 DNA reads TGTGCCAGCAGTATCTCCAATGAGCAGTTCTTC. The variable domain in full, completed from reference TRBV28 and TRBJ2-1, reads DVKVTQSSRYLVKRTGEKVFLECVQDMDHENMFWYRQDPGLGLRLIYFSYDVKMKEKGDIPEGYSVSREKKERFSLILESASTNQTSMYLCASSISNEQFFGPGTRLTVL.

In regard to this clone: This sample includes further DNA sequences coding for the same CDR3. The chain uses TRBV29-1 and TRBJ1-3; the D gene is possibly TRBD1 (6 bases). V was shortened by 5 bases and J by 0 bases, with 11 bases between the two germline ends. This CDR3 has 14 amino acids. Germline V gene lookup returns CDR1 SQVTM and CDR2 ANQGSEA. CDR3 protein: CSVRQALSGNTIYF. CDR3 in DNA: TGCAGCGTTCGACAGGCACTCTCTGGAAACACCATATATTTT.

The chain combines TRBV11-2 with TRBJ1-5; D is ambiguous. Germline V gene lookup returns CDR1 SGHAT and CDR2 FQNNGV. This CDR3 has 15 amino acids. Trimming pared 2 bases from V and 2 bases from J, leaving 10 bases between. The CDR3 sequence is CASSLRGMGNQPQHF. CDR3 DNA sequence: TGTGCCAGCAGCTTACGAGGGATGGGCAATCAGCCCCAGCATTTT.

About this clone itself: The sample carries other DNA sequences with the same CDR3. The chain joins TRBV29-1 to TRBJ2-7; 7 bases map to TRBD1. Per the germline V gene, CDR1 is SQVTM and CDR2 is ANQGSEA. The CDR3 length is 13 residues. CDR3 amino acids: CSVVRQGLNEQYF. CDR3 DNA: TGCAGTGTCGTAAGACAGGGTTTGAACGAGCAGTACTTC.

The rearrangement joins TRBV6-1 to TRBJ1-1; no clear D gene. Germline V gives CDR1 MNHNS, CDR2 SASEGT. V was pared by 11 bases and J by 5 bases, with 12 bases between. The length of the CDR3 is 11 residues. The CDR3 here is CAGHTETEAFF. CDR3 bases: TGTGCCGGCCACACAGAAACTGAAGCTTTCTTT.

This clone was detected once. The chain recombines TRBV28 with TRBJ1-2, with D possibly TRBD1 on 6 matching bases. The germline CDR1 and CDR2 sequences are MDHEN and SYDVKM. The CDR3 contains 14 residues. V was shortened by 3 bases and J by 4 bases, with 12 bases between the two germline ends. This CDR3 reads CASSFRRDTYGYTF. CDR3 bases: TGTGCCAGCAGTTTCCGTAGGGACACCTATGGCTACACCTTC.

This clone has more than one count but fewer than ten. V gene TRBV6-1 combines with J gene TRBJ1-2; tentatively, D is TRBD1 (5 bases). The germline V gene has CDR1 MNHNS and CDR2 SASEGT. V was shortened by 2 bases and J by 4 bases, with 11 bases between the two germline ends. This CDR3 has 14 amino acids. CDR3 DNA sequence: TGTGCCAGCAGTGAAACGGTAGGGGCCTATGGCTACACCTTC. Translation gives CASSETVGAYGYTF.

The genes are TRBV7-9 and TRBJ2-5; D is ambiguous. V gave up 7 bases and J gave up 7 bases, with 10 bases separating them. The CDR3 loop spans 11 amino acids. Per the germline V gene, CDR1 is SEHNR and CDR2 is FQNEAQ (reference sequence). In DNA, the CDR3 is TGTGCCAGCACCACTTCAGGGACCCAGTACTTC. This sequence encodes CASTTSGTQYF.

The genes are TRBV5-1 and TRBJ2-5, with TRBD2 matching 15 bases. The germline gives CDR1 SGHRS, CDR2 YFSETQ. The CDR3 is 17 amino acids. Losses at the gene ends were 5 bases for V and 5 bases for J; bases not matched to a gene: 10. CDR3 amino acids: CASRSGTSGGFEETQYF. The CDR3 DNA follows: TGCGCCAGCAGGTCCGGGACTAGCGGGGGGTTTGAGGAGACCCAGTACTTC.

V is TRBV28 and J is TRBJ1-2, with TRBD1 as a possible D gene (5 bases). The CDR3 is made up of 13 amino acids. Between the trimmed V and J ends, which lost 6 bases and 8 bases, there was a span of 16 bases. Germline CDR1 MDHEN, CDR2 SYDVKM. CDR3 nucleotide sequence: TGTGCCAGCAGGGACAAGGGTCCTTGGGGCTACACCTTC. It codes for CASRDKGPWGYTF.

The chain combines TRBV11-2 with TRBJ1-3; 7 positions match TRBD1. CDR1 and CDR2 (germline): SGHAT, FQNNGV. V was pared by 3 bases and J by 6 bases, with 2 bases of the junction left unmatched. CDR3 size: 13 residues. Here the CDR3 DNA reads TGTGCCAGCAGCTTCACAGGGGAAAACACCATATATTTT. Amino acid sequence: CASSFTGENTIYF. Full variable domain (outside the CDR3, taken from reference TRBV11-2 and TRBJ1-3): EAGVAQSPRYKIIEKRQSVAFWCNPISGHATLYWYQQILGQGPKLLIQFQNNGVVDDSQLPKDRFSAERLKGVDSTLKIQPAKLEDSAVYLCASSFTGENTIYFGEGSWLTVV.

This chain uses TRBV5-1 with TRBJ2-7; 10 positions match TRBD2. CDR1 SGHRS and CDR2 YFSETQ come from the germline V gene. Trimming took 2 bases from V and 4 from J; bases not matched to a gene: 6. CDR3 length: 15 residues. The CDR3 bases are TGCGCCAGCAGCTTCGGTAGCGGGGGGCCTTACGAGCAGTACTTC. It specifies CASSFGSGGPYEQYF.

The chain has TRBV30 and TRBJ2-7, with D maybe TRBD1 (5 bases). V dropped 5 bases and J dropped 7 bases, with 21 bases sitting between them. In germline, CDR1 is GTSNPN, CDR2 SVGIG (reference sequence). This CDR3 spans 14 amino acids. The DNA of the CDR3 is TGTGCCTGGGGGTCTCGGACATTATCGAGGGAGCAGTACTTC. Translated: CAWGSRTLSREQYF.

This chain uses TRBV29-1 with TRBJ1-2; 7 bases agree with TRBD1. Per germline, CDR1 SQVTM and CDR2 ANQGSEA. The V and J ends lost 6 bases and 4 bases, in that order; junction bases with no gene match: 17. This CDR3 is built from 16 residues. The CDR3 sequence is CSVFIPLVTGAYGYTF. The CDR3 DNA is TGCAGCGTCTTTATTCCTCTAGTTACAGGGGCCTATGGCTACACCTTC.

The chain links TRBV18 to TRBJ1-2; 9 bases map to TRBD1. The CDR3 is 17 residues long. Unmatched junction bases numbered 10, after V lost 2 bases and J lost 3 bases. CDR1 KGHSH and CDR2 LQKENI come from the germline V gene. The DNA of the CDR3 is TGTGCCAGCTCACCAATAGATGACAGGGGGGGCCACTATGGCTACACCTTC. Translated: CASSPIDDRGGHYGYTF.

This rearrangement joins TRBV5-1 to TRBJ1-4; 10 bases are shared with TRBD1. The germline CDR1 and CDR2 sequences are SGHRS and YFSETQ. V was clipped by 0 bases and J by 8 bases; unmatched bases: 1. The CDR3 loop spans 14 amino acids. The CDR3 DNA is TGCGCCAGCAGCTTGGGGACAGGGGGAGAAAAACTGTTTTTT. Its translation is CASSLGTGGEKLFF. The whole variable domain, remainder taken from reference TRBV5-1 and TRBJ1-4, is KAGVTQTPRYLIKTRGQQVTLSCSPISGHRSVSWYQQTPGQGLQFLFEYFSETQRNKGNFPGRFSGRQFSNSRSEMNVSTLELGDSALYLCASSLGTGGEKLFFGSGTQLSVL.

The genes are TRBV18 and TRBJ2-7, with 9 positions matching TRBD1. The CDR3 covers 15 residues. CDR1 KGHSH and CDR2 LQKENI come from the germline V gene. The J segment lost 3 bases and the V segment lost 2 bases, leaving 5 bases of the junction unmatched. The CDR3 region has the DNA TGTGCCAGCTCACCAAAAGGACAGGGGCTCTACGAGCAGTACTTC. It translates to CASSPKGQGLYEQYF.

V usage is TRBV7-9 and J usage is TRBJ2-5; 11 bases are a match to TRBD2. V trimming: 5 bases; J trimming: 5 bases; junction bases outside the gene matches: 10. Germline V lookup: CDR1 SEHNR, CDR2 FQNEAQ (reference sequence). The CDR3 totals 16 residues. CDR3 sequence reads: CASSRTSGPTGETQYF. The CDR3 bases are TGTGCCAGCAGCAGGACTAGCGGGCCCACTGGGGAGACCCAGTACTTC.

This clone was picked up a small number of times. The chain couples TRBV7-2 to TRBJ2-3; no definite D call. V was trimmed by 0 bases and J by 7 bases, leaving 8 bases between them. Per germline, CDR1 SGHTA and CDR2 FQGNSA. The CDR3 length is 13 residues. The CDR3 is CASSLAATHTQYF. DNA for the CDR3: TGTGCCAGCAGCTTAGCCGCTACGCATACGCAGTATTTT. Together with reference TRBV7-2 and TRBJ2-3, the CDR3 gives the full variable domain: GAGVSQSPSNKVTEKGKDVELRCDPISGHTALYWYRQSLGQGLEFLIYFQGNSAPDKSGLPSDRFSAERTGGSVSTLTIQRTQQEDSAVYLCASSLAATHTQYFGPGTRLTVL.

About this clone itself: Different DNA sequences within this sample yield the same CDR3. The chain carries TRBV5-1 and TRBJ1-1, with D maybe TRBD1 (5 bases). The CDR3 is made up of 15 amino acids. CDR1 SGHRS and CDR2 YFSETQ come from the germline V gene. The ends were cut back, 4 bases at V and 3 bases at J, with 16 bases in the middle. Written as DNA, the CDR3 is TGCGCCAGCAGCGCGTTAGGGTGGGGGGACACTGAAGCTTTCTTT. Protein product: CASSALGWGDTEAFF.

The V and J genes are TRBV18 and TRBJ1-2, with no clear D. The V end lost 4 bases, the J end lost 8 bases, and 14 bases lay between the germline ends. The CDR3 runs to 13 residues. Per the germline V gene, CDR1 is KGHSH and CDR2 is LQKENI. This CDR3 reads CASSRDQPGGYTF. The CDR3 nucleotides read TGTGCCAGCTCACGTGATCAGCCGGGGGGCTACACCTTC.

V is TRBV28 and J is TRBJ2-5; D not certain. This CDR3 has 14 residues. Germline CDR1 reads MDHEN; CDR2 reads SYDVKM. The V and J ends lost 2 bases and 2 bases respectively, with 9 bases between them. CDR3 coding DNA: TGTGCCAGCAGTTTAGTACAGCCTCAAGAGACCCAGTACTTC. This translates into CASSLVQPQETQYF.

This chain joins TRBV5-4 and TRBJ2-3; D may be TRBD2 (7 bases). This CDR3 region has 18 residues. The germline CDR1 and CDR2 sequences are SGHNT and YYREEE (reference sequence). Trimming took off 5 bases at V and 4 bases at J, with 26 bases between the two ends. The CDR3 protein is CASRLRPGRGAEADTQYF. The CDR3 bases are TGTGCCAGCAGATTGAGGCCGGGACGGGGGGCTGAGGCAGATACGCAGTATTTT.